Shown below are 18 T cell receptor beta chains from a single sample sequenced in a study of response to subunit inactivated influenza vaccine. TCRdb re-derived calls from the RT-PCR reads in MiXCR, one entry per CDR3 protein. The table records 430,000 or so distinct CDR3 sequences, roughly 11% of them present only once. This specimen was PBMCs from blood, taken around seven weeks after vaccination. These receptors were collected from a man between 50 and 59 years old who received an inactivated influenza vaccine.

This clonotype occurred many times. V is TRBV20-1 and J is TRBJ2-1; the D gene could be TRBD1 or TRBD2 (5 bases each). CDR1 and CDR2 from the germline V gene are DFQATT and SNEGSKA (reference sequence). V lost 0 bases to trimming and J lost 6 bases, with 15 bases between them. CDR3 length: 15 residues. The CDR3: CSARDVGASLNEQFF. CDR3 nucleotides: TGCAGTGCTAGAGATGTCGGGGCTAGCCTCAATGAGCAGTTCTTC.

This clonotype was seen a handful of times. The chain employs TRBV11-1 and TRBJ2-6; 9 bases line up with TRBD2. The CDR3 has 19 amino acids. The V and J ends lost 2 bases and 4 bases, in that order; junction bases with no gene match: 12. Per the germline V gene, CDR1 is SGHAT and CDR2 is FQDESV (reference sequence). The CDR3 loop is CASSLWLLAGPSGANVLTF. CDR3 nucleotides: TGTGCCAGCAGCTTATGGTTGCTAGCGGGACCTTCGGGGGCCAACGTCCTGACTTTC.

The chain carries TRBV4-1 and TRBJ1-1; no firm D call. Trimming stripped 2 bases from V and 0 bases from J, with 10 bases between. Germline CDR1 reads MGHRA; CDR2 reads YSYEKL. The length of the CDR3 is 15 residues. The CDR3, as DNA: TGCGCCAGCAGCCAATCCGGCGTAATGAACACTGAAGCTTTCTTT. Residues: CASSQSGVMNTEAFF.

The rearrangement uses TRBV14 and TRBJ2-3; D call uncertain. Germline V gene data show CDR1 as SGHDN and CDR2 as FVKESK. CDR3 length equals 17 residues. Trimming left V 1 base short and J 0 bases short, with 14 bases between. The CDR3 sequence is CASSQALRNPSTDTQYF. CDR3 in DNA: TGTGCCAGCAGCCAAGCTTTGCGGAACCCTAGCACAGATACGCAGTATTTT.

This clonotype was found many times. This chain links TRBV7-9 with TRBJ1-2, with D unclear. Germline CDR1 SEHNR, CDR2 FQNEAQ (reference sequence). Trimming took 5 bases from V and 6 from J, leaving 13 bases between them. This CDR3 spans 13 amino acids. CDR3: CASSQIKLDGYTF. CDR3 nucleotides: TGTGCCAGCAGCCAGATAAAGCTGGATGGCTACACCTTC.

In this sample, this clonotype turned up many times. For the CDR3, the DNA is TGCAGTGCTAGATTCACAGGGGGACGCGGGACCCAGTACTTC. Amino acid sequence: CSARFTGGRGTQYF. The chain has TRBV20-1 and TRBJ2-5; TRBD1 matches 8 bases. The CDR3 is made up of 14 amino acids. V trimming: 2 bases; J trimming: 7 bases; junction bases outside the gene matches: 9. Germline values: CDR1 DFQATT, CDR2 SNEGSKA (reference sequence).

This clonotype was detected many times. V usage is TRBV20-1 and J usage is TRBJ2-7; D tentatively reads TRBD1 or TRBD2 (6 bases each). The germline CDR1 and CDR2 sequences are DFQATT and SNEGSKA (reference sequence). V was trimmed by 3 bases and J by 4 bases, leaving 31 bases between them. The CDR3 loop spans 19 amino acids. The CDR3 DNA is TGCAGTGCTAGTGCCCCAGGGGTCCGAACTAGGAGGGGTTCTTACGAGCAGTACTTC. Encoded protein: CSASAPGVRTRRGSYEQYF.

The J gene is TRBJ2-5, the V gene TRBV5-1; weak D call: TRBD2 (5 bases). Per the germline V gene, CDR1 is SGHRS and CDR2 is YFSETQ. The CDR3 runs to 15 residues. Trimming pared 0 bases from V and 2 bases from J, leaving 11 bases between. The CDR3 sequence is CASSLAGRRQETQYF. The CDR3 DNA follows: TGCGCCAGCAGCTTGGCCGGTAGGAGGCAAGAGACCCAGTACTTC.

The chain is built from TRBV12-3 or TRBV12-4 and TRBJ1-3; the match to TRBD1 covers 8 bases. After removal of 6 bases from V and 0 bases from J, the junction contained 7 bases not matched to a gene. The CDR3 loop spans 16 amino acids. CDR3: CASSSPGQVSGNTIYF. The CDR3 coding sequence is TGTGCCAGCAGCTCCCCGGGACAGGTCTCTGGAAACACCATATATTTT.

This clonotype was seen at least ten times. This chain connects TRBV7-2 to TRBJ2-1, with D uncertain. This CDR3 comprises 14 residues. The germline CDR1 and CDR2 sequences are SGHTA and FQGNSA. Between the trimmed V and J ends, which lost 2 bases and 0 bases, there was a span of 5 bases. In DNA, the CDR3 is TGTGCCAGCAGCTTATACGTCTCCTACAATGAGCAGTTCTTC. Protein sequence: CASSLYVSYNEQFF.

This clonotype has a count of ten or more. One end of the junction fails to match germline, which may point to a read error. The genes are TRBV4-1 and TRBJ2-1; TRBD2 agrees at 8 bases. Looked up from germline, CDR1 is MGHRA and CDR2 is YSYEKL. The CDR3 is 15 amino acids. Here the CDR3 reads CASSQERGATNKQFF. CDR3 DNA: TGCGCCAGCAGCCAAGAGCGGGGGGCTACCAATAAGCAGTTCTTC.

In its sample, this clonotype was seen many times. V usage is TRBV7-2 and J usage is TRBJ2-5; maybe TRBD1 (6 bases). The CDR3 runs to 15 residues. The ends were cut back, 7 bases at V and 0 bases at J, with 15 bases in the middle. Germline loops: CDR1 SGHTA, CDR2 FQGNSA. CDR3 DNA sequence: TGTGCCAGCACCCTTGGTGGGGGCCACCAAGAGACCCAGTACTTC. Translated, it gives CASTLGGGHQETQYF.

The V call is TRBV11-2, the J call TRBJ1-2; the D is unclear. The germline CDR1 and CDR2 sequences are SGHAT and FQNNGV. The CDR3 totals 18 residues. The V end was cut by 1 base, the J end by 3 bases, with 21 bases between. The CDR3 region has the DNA TGTGCCAGCAGCTTAGGTCGTAATCAGGCTGCCCCGGACTATGGCTACACCTTC. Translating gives CASSLGRNQAAPDYGYTF.

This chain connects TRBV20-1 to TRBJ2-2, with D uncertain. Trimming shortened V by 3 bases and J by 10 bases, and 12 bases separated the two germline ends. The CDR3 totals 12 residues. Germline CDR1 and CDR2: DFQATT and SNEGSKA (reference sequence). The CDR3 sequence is CSARVLVEELFF. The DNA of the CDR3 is TGCAGTGCTAGGGTGCTGGTTGAGGAGCTGTTTTTT.

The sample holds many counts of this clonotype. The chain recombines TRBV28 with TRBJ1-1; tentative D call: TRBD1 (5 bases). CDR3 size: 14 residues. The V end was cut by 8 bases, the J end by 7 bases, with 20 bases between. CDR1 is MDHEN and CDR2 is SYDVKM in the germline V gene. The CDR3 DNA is TGTGCCAGCCCCCCCGAGGGGTTGTATGGTGAAGCTTTCTTT. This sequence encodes CASPPEGLYGEAFF. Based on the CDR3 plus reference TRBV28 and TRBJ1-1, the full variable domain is DVKVTQSSRYLVKRTGEKVFLECVQDMDHENMFWYRQDPGLGLRLIYFSYDVKMKEKGDIPEGYSVSREKKERFSLILESASTNQTSMYLCASPPEGLYGEAFFGQGTRLTVV.

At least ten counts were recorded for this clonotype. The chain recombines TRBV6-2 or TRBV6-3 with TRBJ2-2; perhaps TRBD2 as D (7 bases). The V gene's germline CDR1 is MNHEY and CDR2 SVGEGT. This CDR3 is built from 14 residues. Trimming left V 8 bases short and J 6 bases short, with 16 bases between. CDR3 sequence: CASEWGGASGELFF. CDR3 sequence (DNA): TGTGCCAGCGAGTGGGGGGGCGCGTCCGGGGAGCTGTTTTTT.

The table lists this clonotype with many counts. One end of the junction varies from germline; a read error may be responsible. This CDR3 is CASSRGGTGTLF. For the CDR3, the DNA is TGTGCCAGCAGTCGCGGAGGGACAGGGACCCTCTTC. The V call is TRBV12-3 or TRBV12-4, the J call TRBJ2-7, with TRBD1 identical over 9 bases. CDR3 length: 12 amino acids.

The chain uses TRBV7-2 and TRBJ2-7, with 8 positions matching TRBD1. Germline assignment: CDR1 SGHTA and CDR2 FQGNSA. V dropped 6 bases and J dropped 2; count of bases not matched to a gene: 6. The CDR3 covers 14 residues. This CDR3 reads CASSKRDRPYEQYF. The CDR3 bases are TGTGCCAGCAGTAAGAGGGACAGGCCCTACGAGCAGTACTTC.